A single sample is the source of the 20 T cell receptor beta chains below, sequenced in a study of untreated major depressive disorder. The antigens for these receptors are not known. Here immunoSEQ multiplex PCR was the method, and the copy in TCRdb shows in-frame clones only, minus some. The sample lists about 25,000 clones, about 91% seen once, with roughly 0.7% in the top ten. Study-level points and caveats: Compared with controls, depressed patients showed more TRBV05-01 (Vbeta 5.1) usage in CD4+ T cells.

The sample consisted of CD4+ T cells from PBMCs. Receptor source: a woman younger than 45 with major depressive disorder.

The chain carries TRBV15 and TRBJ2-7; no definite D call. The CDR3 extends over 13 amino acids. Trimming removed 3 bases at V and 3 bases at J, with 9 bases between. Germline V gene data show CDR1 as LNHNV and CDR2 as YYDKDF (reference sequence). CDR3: CATSSHLGYEQYF. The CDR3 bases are TGTGCCACCAGCAGCCACCTAGGCTACGAGCAGTACTTC.

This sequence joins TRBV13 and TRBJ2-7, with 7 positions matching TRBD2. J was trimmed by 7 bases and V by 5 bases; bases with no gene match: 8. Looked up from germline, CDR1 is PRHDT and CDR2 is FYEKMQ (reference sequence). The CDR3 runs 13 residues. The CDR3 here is CASSPDGGKEQYF. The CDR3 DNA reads TGTGCCAGCAGCCCAGACGGGGGGAAGGAGCAGTACTTC.

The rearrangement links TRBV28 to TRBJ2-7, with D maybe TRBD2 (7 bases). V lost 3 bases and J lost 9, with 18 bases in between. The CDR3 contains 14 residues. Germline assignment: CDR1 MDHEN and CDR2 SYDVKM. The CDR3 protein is CASSFQGGGLGQYF. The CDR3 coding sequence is TGTGCCAGCAGTTTTCAGGGCGGGGGCTTGGGGCAGTACTTC.

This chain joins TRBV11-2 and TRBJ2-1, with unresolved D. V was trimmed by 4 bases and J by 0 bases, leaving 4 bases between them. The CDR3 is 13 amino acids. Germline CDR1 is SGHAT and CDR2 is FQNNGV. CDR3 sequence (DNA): TGTGCCAGCAGCTCCCACTCCTACAATGAGCAGTTCTTC. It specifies CASSSHSYNEQFF. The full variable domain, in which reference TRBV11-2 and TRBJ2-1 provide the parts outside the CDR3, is EAGVAQSPRYKIIEKRQSVAFWCNPISGHATLYWYQQILGQGPKLLIQFQNNGVVDDSQLPKDRFSAERLKGVDSTLKIQPAKLEDSAVYLCASSSHSYNEQFFGPGTRLTVL.

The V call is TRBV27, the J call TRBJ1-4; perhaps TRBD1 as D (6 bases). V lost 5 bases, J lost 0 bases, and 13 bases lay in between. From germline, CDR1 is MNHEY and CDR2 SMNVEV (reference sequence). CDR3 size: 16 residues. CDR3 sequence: CASSGKSGATNEKLFF. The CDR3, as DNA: TGTGCCAGCAGTGGAAAATCAGGGGCAACTAATGAAAAACTGTTTTTT.

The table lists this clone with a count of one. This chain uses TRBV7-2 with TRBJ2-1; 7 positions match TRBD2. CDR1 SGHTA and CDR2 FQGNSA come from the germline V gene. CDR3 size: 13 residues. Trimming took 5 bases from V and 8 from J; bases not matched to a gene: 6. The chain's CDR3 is CASSRNGGDEQFF. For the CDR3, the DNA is TGTGCCAGCAGCCGAAATGGGGGGGATGAGCAGTTCTTC.

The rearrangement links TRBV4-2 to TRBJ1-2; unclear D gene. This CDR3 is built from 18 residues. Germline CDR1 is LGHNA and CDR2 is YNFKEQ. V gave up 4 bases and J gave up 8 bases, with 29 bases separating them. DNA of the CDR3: TGTGCCAGCAGCCTACCTACCTCGGGGAGGGTCCGGTTAGCGGGCTACACCTTC. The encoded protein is CASSLPTSGRVRLAGYTF.

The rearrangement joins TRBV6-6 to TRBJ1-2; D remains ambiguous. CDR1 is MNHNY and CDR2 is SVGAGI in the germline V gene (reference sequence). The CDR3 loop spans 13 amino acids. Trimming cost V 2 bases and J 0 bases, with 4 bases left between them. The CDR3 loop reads CASSYQSNYGYTF. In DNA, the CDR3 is TGTGCCAGCAGTTACCAGTCTAACTATGGCTACACCTTC.

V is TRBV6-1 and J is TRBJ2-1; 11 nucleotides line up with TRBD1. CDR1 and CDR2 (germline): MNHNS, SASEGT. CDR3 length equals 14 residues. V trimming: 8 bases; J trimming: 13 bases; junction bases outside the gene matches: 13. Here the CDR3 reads CASGQGAIEWNQFF. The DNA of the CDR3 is TGTGCCAGCGGACAGGGGGCAATTGAGTGGAATCAGTTCTTC.

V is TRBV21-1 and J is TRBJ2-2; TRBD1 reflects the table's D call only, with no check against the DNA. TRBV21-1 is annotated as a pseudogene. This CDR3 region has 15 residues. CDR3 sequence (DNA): TGTGCCAGCTTAAACAGGGGGCGGCGGACCGGGGAGCTGTTTTTT. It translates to CASLNRGRRTGELFF.

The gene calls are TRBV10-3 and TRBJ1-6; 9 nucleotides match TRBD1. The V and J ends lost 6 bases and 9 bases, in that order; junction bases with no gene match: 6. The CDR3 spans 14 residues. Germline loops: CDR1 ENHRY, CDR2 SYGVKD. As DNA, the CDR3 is TGTGCCATCAGCGAGGGACAGGGCGGTTCACCCCTCCACTTT. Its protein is CAISEGQGGSPLHF.

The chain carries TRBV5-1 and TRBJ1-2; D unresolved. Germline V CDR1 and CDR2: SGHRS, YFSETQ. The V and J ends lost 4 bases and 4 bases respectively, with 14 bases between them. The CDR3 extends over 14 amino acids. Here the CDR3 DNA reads TGCGCCAGCAGCCCGGCGACACCCACCTATGGCTACACCTTC. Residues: CASSPATPTYGYTF.

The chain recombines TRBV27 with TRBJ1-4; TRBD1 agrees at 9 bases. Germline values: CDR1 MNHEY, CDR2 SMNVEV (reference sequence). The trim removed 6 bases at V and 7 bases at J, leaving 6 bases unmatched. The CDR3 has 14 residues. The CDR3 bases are TGTGCCAGCAGCTTGGACAGGGGCCTTGAAAAACTGTTTTTT. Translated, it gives CASSLDRGLEKLFF. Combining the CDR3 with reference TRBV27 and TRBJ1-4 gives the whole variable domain EAQVTQNPRYLITVTGKKLTVTCSQNMNHEYMSWYRQDPGLGLRQIYYSMNVEVTDKGDVPEGYKVSRKEKRNFPLILESPSPNQTSLYFCASSLDRGLEKLFFGSGTQLSVL.

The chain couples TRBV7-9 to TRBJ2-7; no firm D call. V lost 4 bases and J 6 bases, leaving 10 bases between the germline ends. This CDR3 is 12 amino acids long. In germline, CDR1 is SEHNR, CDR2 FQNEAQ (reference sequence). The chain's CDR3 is CASSSGVGEQYF. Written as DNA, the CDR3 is TGTGCCAGCAGCTCTGGGGTGGGCGAGCAGTACTTC.

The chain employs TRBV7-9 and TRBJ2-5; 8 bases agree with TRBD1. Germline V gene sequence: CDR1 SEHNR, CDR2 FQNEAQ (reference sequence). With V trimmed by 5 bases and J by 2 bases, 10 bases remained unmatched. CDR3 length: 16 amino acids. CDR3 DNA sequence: TGTGCCAGCAGCCGCCCAGGGACAGGCCTACAAGAGACCCAGTACTTC. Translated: CASSRPGTGLQETQYF.

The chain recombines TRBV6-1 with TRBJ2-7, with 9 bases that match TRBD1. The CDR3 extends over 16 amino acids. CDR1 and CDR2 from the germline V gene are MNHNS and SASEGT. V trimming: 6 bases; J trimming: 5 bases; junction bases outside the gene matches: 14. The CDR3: CASRERPGTGHNEQYF. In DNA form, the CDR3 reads TGTGCCAGCAGGGAAAGGCCCGGGACAGGGCACAACGAGCAGTACTTC.

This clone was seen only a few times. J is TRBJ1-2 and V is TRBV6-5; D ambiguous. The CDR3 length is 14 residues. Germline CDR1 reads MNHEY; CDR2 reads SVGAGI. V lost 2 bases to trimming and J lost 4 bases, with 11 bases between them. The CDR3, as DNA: TGTGCCAGCAGTTACGATCCGGCGGGCTATGGCTACACCTTC. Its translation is CASSYDPAGYGYTF.

The CDR3 protein is CASSPWPLGGETQYF. The DNA for the CDR3 is TGTGCCAGCAGCCCCTGGCCACTAGGGGGAGAGACCCAGTACTTC. V and J are TRBV7-6 and TRBJ2-5, with D perhaps TRBD1 (6 bases). Trimming removed 5 bases at V and 4 bases at J, with 17 bases between. Germline V gene data show CDR1 as SGHVS and CDR2 as FNYEAQ. The CDR3 runs 15 residues.

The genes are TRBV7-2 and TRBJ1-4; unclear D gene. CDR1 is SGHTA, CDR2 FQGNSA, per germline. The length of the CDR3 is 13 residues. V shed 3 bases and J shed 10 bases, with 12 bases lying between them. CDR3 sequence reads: CASSLRARGKLFF. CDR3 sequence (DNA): TGTGCCAGCAGCTTGCGAGCCAGAGGAAAACTGTTTTTT.

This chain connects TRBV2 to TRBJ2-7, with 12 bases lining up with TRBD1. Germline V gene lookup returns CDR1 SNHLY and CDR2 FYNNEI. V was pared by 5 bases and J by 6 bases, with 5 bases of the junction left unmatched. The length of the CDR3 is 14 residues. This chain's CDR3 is CASSRDRGRPEQYF. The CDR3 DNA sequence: TGTGCCAGCAGTAGGGACAGGGGGCGGCCCGAGCAGTACTTC.